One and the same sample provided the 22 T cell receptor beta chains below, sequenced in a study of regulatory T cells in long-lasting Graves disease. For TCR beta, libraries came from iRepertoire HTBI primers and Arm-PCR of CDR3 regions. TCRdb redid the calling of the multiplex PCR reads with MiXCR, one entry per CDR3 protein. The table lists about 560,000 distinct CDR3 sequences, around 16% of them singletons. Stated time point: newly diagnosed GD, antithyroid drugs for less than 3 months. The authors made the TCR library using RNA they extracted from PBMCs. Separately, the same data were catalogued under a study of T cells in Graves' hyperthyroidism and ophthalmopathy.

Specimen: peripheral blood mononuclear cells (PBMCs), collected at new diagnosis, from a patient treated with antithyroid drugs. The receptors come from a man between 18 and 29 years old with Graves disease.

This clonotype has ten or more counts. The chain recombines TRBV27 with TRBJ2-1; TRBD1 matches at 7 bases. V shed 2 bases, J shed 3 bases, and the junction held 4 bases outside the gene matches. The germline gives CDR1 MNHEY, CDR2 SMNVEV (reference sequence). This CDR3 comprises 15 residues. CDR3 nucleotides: TGTGCCAGCAGTTTAGTCGGGACAGACTACAATGAGCAGTTCTTC. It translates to CASSLVGTDYNEQFF.

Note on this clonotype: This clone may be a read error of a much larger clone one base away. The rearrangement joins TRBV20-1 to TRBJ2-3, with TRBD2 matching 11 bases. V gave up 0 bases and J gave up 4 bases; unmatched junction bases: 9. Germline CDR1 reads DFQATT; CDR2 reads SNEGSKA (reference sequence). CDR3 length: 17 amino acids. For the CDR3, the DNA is TGCAGTGCTAGAGATTCTAGCGGGAGGAGTGGCGCAGATACGCAGTATTTT. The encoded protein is CSARDSSGRSGADTQYF.

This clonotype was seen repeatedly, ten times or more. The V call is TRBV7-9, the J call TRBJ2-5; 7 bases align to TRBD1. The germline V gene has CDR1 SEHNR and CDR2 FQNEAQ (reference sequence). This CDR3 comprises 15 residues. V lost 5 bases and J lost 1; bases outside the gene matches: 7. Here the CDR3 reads CASSTTGTVQETQYF. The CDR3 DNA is TGTGCCAGCAGCACCACCGGGACAGTCCAAGAGACCCAGTACTTC.

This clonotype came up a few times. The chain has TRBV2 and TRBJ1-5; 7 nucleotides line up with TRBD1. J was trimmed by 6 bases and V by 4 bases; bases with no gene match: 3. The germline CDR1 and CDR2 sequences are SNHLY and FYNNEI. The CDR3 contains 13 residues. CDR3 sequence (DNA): TGTGCCAGCAGTGTGGGGACAGTTCAGCCCCAGCATTTT. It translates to CASSVGTVQPQHF.

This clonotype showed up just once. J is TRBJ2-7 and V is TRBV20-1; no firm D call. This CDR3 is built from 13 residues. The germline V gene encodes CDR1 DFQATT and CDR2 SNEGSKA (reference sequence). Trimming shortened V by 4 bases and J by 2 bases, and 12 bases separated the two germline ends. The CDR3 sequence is CSAMRLHTYEQYF. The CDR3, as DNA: TGCAGTGCTATGCGCCTACACACCTACGAGCAGTACTTC.

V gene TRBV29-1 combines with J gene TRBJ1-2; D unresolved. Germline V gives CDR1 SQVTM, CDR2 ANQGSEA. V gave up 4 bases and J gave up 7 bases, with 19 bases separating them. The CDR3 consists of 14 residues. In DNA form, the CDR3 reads TGCAGCGTTGGGCTAAAGGCCACTAGTCGTGGCTACACCTTC. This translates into CSVGLKATSRGYTF.

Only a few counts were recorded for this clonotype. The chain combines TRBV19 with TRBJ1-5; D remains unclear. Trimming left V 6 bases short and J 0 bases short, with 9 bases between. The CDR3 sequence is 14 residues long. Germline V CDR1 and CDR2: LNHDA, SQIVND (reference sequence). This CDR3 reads CASRGHNSNQPQHF. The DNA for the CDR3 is TGTGCCAGTAGAGGTCACAATAGCAATCAGCCCCAGCATTTT.

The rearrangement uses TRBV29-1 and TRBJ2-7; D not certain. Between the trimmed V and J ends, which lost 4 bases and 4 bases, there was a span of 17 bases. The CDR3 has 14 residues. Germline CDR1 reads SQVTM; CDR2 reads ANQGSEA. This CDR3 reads CSVVMAERSYEQYF. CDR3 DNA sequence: TGCAGCGTTGTTATGGCAGAGAGATCTTACGAGCAGTACTTC.

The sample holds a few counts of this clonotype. In DNA, the CDR3 is TGTGCCAGTACCCTAGGGGGGACAGAGCAGTTCTTC. It yields the protein CASTLGGTEQFF. The V and J genes are TRBV19 and TRBJ2-1, with D perhaps assigned TRBD1 or TRBD2 (6 bases each). The germline V gene has CDR1 LNHDA and CDR2 SQIVND (reference sequence). The V and J ends lost 7 bases and 10 bases respectively, with 14 bases between them. The CDR3 runs 12 residues.

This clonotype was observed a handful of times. This chain's CDR3 is CASSVGRETNYEQYF. The CDR3 nucleotides read TGTGCCAGCAGCGTAGGGCGGGAGACCAACTACGAGCAGTACTTC. The chain employs TRBV9 and TRBJ2-7; 7 nucleotides match TRBD2. CDR1 SGDLS and CDR2 YYNGEE come from the germline V gene. V dropped 0 bases and J dropped 3; count of bases not matched to a gene: 6. The CDR3 is 15 residues long.

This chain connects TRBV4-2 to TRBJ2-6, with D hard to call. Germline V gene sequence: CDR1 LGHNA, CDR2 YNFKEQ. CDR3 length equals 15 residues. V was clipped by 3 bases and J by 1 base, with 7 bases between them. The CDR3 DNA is TGTGCCAGCAGCCACATAGCTTCTGGGGCCAACGTCCTGACTTTC. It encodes CASSHIASGANVLTF.

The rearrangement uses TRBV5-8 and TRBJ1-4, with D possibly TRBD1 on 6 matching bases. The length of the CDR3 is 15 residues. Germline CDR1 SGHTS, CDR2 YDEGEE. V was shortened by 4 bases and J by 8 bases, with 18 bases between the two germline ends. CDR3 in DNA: TGTGCCAGCAGCCCGACAGGATCCCTAGGCGAAAAACTGTTTTTT. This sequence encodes CASSPTGSLGEKLFF.

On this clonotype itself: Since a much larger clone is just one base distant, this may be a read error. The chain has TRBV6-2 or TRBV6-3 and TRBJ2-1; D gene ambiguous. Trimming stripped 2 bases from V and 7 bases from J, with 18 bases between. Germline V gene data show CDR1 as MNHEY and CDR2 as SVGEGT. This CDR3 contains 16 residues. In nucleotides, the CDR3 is TGTGCCAGCAGTTACCCTTCTGCGTACCTAAGGAATGAGCAGTTCTTC. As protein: CASSYPSAYLRNEQFF.

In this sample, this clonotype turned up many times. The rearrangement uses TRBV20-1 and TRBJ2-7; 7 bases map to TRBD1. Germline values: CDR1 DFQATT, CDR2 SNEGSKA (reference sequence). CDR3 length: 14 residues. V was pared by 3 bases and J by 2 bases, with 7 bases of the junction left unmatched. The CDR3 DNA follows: TGCAGTGCTAGTAGACAGGGTTTGCCCTACGAGCAGTACTTC. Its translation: CSASRQGLPYEQYF.

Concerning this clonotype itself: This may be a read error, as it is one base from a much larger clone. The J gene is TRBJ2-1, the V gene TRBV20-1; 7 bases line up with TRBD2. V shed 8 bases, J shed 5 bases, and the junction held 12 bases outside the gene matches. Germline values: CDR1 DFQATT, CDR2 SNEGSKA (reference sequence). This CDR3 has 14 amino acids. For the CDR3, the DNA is TGCAGTCCATGTTGGGCTAGCGGAGACAATGAGCAGTTCTTC. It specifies CSPCWASGDNEQFF.

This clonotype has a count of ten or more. The CDR3 nucleotides read TGCAGTGCTACCAAGTGGGGGGACGGAACCTACGAGCAGTACTTC. Amino acids: CSATKWGDGTYEQYF. The chain employs TRBV20-1 and TRBJ2-7, with a tentative D call TRBD2 (6 bases). V lost 4 bases and J 2 bases, leaving 18 bases between the germline ends. The length of the CDR3 is 15 residues. CDR1 and CDR2 from the germline V gene are DFQATT and SNEGSKA (reference sequence).

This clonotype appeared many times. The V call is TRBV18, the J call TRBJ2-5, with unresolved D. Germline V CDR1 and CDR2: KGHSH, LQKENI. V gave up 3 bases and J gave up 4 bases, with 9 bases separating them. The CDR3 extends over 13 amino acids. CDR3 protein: CASSPRYRETQYF. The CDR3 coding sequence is TGTGCCAGCTCACCCCGATATCGAGAGACCCAGTACTTC.

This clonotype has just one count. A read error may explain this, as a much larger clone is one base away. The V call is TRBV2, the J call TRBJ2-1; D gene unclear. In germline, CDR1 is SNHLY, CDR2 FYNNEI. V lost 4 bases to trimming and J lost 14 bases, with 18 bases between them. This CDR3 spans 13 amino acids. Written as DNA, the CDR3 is TGTGCCAGCAGTGTCCTAGAAGGGAAGGCCGAGTTCTTC. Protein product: CASSVLEGKAEFF. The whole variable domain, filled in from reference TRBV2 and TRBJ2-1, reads EPEVTQTPSHQVTQMGQEVILRCVPISNHLYFYWYRQILGQKVEFLVSFYNNEISEKSEIFDDQFSVERPDGSNFTLKIRSTKLEDSAMYFCASSVLEGKAEFFGPGTRLTVL.

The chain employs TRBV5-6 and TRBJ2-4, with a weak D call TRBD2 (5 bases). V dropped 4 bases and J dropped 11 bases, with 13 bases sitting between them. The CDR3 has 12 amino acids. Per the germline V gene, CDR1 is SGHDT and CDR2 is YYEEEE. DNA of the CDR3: TGTGCCAGCAGCGCCGGTGGGAGTTTTCAGTACTTC. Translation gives CASSAGGSFQYF.

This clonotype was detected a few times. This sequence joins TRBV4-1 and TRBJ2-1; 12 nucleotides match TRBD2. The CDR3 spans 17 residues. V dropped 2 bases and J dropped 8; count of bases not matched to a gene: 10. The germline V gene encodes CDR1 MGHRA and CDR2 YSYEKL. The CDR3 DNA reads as TGCGCCAGCAGCCAACACGAAAGGACTAGCGGGATCGATGAGCAGTTCTTC. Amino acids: CASSQHERTSGIDEQFF.

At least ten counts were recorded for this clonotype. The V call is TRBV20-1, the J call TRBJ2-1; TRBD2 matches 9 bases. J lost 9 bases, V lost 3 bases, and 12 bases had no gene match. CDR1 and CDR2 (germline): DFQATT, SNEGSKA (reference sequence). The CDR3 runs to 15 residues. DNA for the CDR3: TGCAGTGCTAGCCCTCAGCTAGCGGGATCCGGTGAGCAGTTCTTC. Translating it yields CSASPQLAGSGEQFF.

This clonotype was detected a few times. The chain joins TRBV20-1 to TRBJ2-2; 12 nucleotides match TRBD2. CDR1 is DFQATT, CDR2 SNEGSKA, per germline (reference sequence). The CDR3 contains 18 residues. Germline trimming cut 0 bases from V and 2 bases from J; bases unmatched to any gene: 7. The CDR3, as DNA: TGCAGTGCTAGAGATGGTCTAGCGGGAGGGAAAAACACCGGGGAGCTGTTTTTT. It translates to CSARDGLAGGKNTGELFF.